These 5 T cell receptor beta chains were all obtained from the same sample, sequenced in a study of blood T cell repertoires in COVID-19. Sequenced by immunoSEQ multiplex PCR; TCRdb stores in-frame clones only, minus some. The table includes some 100,000 clones, around 87% detected once. Sequenced sample: peripheral blood. All receptors derive from a woman aged 25 to 45 with acute or convalescent COVID-19.

The chain uses TRBV19 and TRBJ1-2; D remains unclear. The V and J ends lost 3 bases and 4 bases respectively, with 18 bases between them. The CDR3 totals 16 residues. Per germline, CDR1 LNHDA and CDR2 SQIVND (reference sequence). The CDR3 nucleotides are TGTGCCAGTAGTATTAATCCAGGAATCAGCGGCTATGGCTACACCTTC. The encoded protein is CASSINPGISGYGYTF.

The chain employs TRBV3-1 (or the pseudogene TRBV3-2) and TRBJ1-5; D ambiguous. Trimming removed 6 bases from V and 4 bases from J, with 13 bases in between. This CDR3 is 14 amino acids long. Germline-derived CDR1 and CDR2 are LGHDT and YNNKEL (reference sequence). CDR3 coding DNA: TGTGCCAGCAGTCTCGGCCCGGGAAATCAGCCCCAGCATTTT. It specifies CASSLGPGNQPQHF.

This chain connects TRBV4-1 to TRBJ2-7, with 12 nucleotides matching TRBD2. The germline gives CDR1 MGHRA, CDR2 YSYEKL. V trimming: 4 bases; J trimming: 2 bases; junction bases outside the gene matches: 6. The CDR3 is 16 residues long. This CDR3 is CASSPPGLAGTYEQYF. As DNA, the CDR3 is TGCGCCAGCAGCCCACCGGGACTAGCGGGCACCTACGAGCAGTACTTC.

This sequence joins TRBV27 and TRBJ2-7; D ambiguous. The germline V gene has CDR1 MNHEY and CDR2 SMNVEV (reference sequence). The V end was cut by 6 bases, the J end by 2 bases, with 17 bases between. There are 15 residues in the CDR3. This CDR3 is CASRPPHSPTYEQYF. For the CDR3, the DNA is TGTGCCAGCAGACCCCCCCACTCCCCGACCTACGAGCAGTACTTC.

V and J are TRBV7-9 and TRBJ1-1; 7 positions match TRBD1. CDR1 is SEHNR and CDR2 is FQNEAQ in the germline V gene (reference sequence). Trimming took 5 bases from V and 1 from J; bases not matched to a gene: 10. The CDR3 consists of 16 residues. For the CDR3, the DNA is TGTGCCAGCAGCCGTGGGACAGTCGCCGGGAACACTGAAGCTTTCTTT. Amino acid sequence: CASSRGTVAGNTEAFF.